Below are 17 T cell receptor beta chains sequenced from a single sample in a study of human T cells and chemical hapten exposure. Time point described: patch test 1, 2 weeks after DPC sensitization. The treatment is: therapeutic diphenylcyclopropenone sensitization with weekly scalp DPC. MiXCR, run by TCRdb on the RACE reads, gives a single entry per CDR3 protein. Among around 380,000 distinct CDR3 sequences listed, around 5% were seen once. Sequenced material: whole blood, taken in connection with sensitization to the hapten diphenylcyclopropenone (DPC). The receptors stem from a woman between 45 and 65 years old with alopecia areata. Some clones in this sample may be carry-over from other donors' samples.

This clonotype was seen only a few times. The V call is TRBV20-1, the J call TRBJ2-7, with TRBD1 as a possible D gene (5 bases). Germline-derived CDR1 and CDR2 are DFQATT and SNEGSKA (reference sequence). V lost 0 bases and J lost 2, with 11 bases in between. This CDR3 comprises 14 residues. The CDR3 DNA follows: TGCAGTGCTAGAGATTTACAGGCCACCTACGAGCAGTACTTC. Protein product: CSARDLQATYEQYF.

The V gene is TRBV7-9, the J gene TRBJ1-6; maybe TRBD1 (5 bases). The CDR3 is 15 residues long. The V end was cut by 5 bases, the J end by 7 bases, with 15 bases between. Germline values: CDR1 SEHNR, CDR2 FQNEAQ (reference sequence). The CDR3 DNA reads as TGTGCCAGCAGCCCAACCAGCGGGGGGAATTCACCCCTCCACTTT. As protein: CASSPTSGGNSPLHF.

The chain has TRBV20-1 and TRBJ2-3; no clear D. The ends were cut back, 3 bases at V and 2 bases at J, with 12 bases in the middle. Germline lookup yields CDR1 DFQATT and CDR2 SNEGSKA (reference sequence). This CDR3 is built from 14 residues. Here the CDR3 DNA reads TGCAGTGCTAGTGCCCGGGTGAACACAGATACGCAGTATTTT. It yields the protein CSASARVNTDTQYF.

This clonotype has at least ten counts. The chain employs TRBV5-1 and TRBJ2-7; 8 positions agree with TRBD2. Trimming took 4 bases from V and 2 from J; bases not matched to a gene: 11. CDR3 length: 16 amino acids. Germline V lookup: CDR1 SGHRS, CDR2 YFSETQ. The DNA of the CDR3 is TGCGCCAGCAGCCCGATCCTTCGGCGGGGGGCCTACGAGCAGTACTTC. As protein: CASSPILRRGAYEQYF.

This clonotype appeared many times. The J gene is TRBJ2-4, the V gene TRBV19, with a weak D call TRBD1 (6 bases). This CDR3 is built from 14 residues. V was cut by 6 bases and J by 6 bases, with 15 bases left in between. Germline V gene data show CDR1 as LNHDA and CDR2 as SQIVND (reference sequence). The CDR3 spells CASRPRGGGNIQYF. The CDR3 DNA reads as TGTGCCAGTAGACCCCGAGGGGGTGGAAACATTCAGTACTTC.

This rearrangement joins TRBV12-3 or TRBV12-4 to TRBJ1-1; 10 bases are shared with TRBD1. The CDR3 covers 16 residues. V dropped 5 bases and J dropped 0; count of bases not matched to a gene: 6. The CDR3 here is CASSPGTGVMNTEAFF. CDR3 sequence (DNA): TGTGCCAGCAGTCCCGGGACAGGGGTCATGAACACTGAAGCTTTCTTT.

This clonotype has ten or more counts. CDR3 in amino acids: CASSQGPFEAFF. The DNA of the CDR3 is TGTGCCAGCAGCCAAGGTCCTTTTGAAGCTTTCTTT. The rearrangement links TRBV3-1 to TRBJ1-1; D is unclear. Germline CDR1 LGHDT, CDR2 YNNKEL (reference sequence). This CDR3 spans 12 amino acids. With 1 base removed from V and 7 bases from J, the gap between germline ends came to 7 bases.

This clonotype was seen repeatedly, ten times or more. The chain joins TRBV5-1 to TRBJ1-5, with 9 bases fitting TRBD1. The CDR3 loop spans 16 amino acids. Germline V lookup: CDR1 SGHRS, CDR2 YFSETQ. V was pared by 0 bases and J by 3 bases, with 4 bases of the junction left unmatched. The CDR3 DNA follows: TGCGCCAGCAGCTTGGGGACAGGGGCGACCAATCAGCCCCAGCATTTT. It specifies CASSLGTGATNQPQHF. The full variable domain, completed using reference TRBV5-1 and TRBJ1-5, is KAGVTQTPRYLIKTRGQQVTLSCSPISGHRSVSWYQQTPGQGLQFLFEYFSETQRNKGNFPGRFSGRQFSNSRSEMNVSTLELGDSALYLCASSLGTGATNQPQHFGDGTRLSIL.

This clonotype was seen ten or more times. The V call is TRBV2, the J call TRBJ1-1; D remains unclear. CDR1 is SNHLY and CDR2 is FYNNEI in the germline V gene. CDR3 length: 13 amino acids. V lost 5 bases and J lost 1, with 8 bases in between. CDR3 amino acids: CASSYGTNTEAFF. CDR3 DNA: TGTGCCAGCAGTTACGGTACGAACACTGAAGCTTTCTTT.

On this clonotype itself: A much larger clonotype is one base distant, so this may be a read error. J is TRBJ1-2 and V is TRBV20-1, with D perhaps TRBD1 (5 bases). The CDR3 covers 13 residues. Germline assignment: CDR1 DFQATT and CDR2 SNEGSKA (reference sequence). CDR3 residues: CSAREQGVYGCTF. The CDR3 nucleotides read TGCAGTGCTAGAGAACAAGGGGTATATGGCTGCACCTTC.

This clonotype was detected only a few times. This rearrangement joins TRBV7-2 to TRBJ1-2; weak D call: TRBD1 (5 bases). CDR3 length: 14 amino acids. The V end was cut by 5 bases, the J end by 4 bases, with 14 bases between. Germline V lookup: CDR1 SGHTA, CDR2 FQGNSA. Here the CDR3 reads CASSHPGTGYGYTF. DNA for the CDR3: TGTGCCAGCAGCCACCCAGGAACAGGCTATGGCTACACCTTC.

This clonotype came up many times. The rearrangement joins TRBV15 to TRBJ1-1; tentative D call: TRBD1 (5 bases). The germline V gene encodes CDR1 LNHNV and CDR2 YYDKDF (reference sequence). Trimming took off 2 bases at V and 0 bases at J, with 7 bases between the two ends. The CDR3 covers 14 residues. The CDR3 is CATSRQGMNTEAFF. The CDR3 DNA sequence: TGTGCCACCAGCAGACAGGGCATGAACACTGAAGCTTTCTTT.

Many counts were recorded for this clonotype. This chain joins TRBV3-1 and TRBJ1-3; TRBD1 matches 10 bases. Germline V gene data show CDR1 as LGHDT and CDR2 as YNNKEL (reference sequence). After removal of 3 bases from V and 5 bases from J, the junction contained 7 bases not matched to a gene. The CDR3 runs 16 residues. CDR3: CASSQTPGQGRNTIYF. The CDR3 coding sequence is TGTGCCAGCAGCCAGACTCCGGGACAGGGGCGAAACACCATATATTTT. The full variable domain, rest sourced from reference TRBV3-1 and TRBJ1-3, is DTAVSQTPKYLVTQMGNDKSIKCEQNLGHDTMYWYKQDSKKFLKIMFSYNNKELIINETVPNRFSPKSPDKAHLNLHINSLELGDSAVYFCASSQTPGQGRNTIYFGEGSWLTVV.

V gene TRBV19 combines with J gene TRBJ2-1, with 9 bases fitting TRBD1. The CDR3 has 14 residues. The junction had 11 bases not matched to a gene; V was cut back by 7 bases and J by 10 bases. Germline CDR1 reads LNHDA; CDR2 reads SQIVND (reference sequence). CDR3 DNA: TGTGCCAGTACCTCCGGGACAGGGCTCAAAGAGCAGTTCTTC. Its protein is CASTSGTGLKEQFF.

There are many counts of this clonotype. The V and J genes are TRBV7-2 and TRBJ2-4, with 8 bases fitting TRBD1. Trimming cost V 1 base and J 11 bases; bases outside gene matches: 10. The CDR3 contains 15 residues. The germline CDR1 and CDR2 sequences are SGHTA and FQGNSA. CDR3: CASSLGGQGSVVQYF. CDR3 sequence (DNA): TGTGCCAGCAGCTTAGGAGGACAGGGAAGTGTCGTTCAGTACTTC.

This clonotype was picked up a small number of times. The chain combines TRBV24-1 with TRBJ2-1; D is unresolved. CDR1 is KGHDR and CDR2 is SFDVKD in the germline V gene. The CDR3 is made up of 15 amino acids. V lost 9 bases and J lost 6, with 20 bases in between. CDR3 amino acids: CATPRAPPEGNEQFF. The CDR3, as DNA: TGTGCCACCCCTCGCGCCCCCCCGGAAGGCAATGAGCAGTTCTTC.

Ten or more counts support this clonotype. CDR3 amino acids: CASSQDYSSGYNEQFF. In DNA form, the CDR3 reads TGCGCCAGCAGCCAAGATTACTCTAGCGGCTACAATGAGCAGTTCTTC. The rearrangement joins TRBV4-3 to TRBJ2-1; 7 bases are shared with TRBD2. The CDR3 has 16 residues. From germline, CDR1 is LGHNA and CDR2 YSLEER. V shed 0 bases and J 3 bases; nucleotides not matched to a gene: 5.